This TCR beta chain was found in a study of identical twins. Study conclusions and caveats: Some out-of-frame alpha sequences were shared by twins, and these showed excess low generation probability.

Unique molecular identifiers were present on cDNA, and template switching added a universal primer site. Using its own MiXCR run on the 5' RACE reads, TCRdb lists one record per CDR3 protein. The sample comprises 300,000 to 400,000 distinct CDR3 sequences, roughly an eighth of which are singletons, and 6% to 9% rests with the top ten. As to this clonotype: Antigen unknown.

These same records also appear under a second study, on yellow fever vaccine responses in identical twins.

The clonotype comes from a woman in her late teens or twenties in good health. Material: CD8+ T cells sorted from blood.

CDR3 residues: CASSLMYLGPYEQYF. The CDR3 DNA reads TGTGCCAGCAGCCTAATGTATCTGGGCCCCTACGAGCAGTACTTC. The J gene is TRBJ2-7, the V gene TRBV28; D ambiguous. CDR1 MDHEN and CDR2 SYDVKM come from the germline V gene. This CDR3 has 15 amino acids. V shed 6 bases and J shed 2 bases, with 17 bases lying between them.